One sample yielded the 12 T cell receptor beta chains listed below, sequenced in a study of T cell clonality in common variable immunodeficiency. Sequencing used immunoSEQ multiplex PCR; TCRdb keeps in-frame clones, though not all of them. Recorded here are some 22,000 clones, none singletons. Study findings and constraints: Common variable immunodeficiency TCR beta sequences reportedly had fewer deletions and N-nucleotide insertions.

The antigens for these receptors are not known. Sequences were obtained from peripheral blood mononuclear cells. The receptors shown here come from a human donor with common variable immunodeficiency.

This clone was observed many times. The read terminates 3 residues ahead of where the CDR3 ends, so the germline J gene completes it. This chain joins TRBV7-6 and TRBJ2-3; D not certain. V lost 4 bases, J lost 5 bases, and 7 bases lay in between. This CDR3 contains 12 residues. Germline V lookup: CDR1 SGHVS, CDR2 FNYEAQ. The CDR3 bases that were read are TGTGCCAGCAGCTCCACAGAAGATACG. Encoded protein: CASSSTEDT. The complete CDR3 reads CASSSTEDTQYF.

Concerning this clone: Coverage ceases 3 residues before the CDR3 finishes, and the germline J gene fills in the end. The rearrangement links TRBV11-1 to TRBJ2-3; tentative D call: TRBD1 (5 bases). CDR3 length: 15 amino acids. The V gene lost 3 bases and the J gene lost 2 bases, with 12 bases spanning the gap. Germline V gene data show CDR1 as SGHAT and CDR2 as FQDESV (reference sequence). This chain's CDR3 is CASSFLGVVTDTQYF. The CDR3 DNA, read in part, is TGTGCCAGCAGCTTCTTAGGGGTGGTCACAGATACG.

The sample holds a few counts of this clone. The CDR3 end is not reached by the read, which stops 3 residues before it; the germline J gene fills it in. J is TRBJ2-3 and V is TRBV2; 7 bases fit TRBD2. CDR1 is SNHLY and CDR2 is FYNNEI in the germline V gene. The V gene end was trimmed by 3 bases and the J gene end by 5 bases; junction bases not matched to a gene: 14. CDR3 size: 17 residues. The CDR3 bases that were read are TGTGCCAGCAGTGAGCATGGTGCTAGCGGCCCCTTAGATACG. As protein: CASSEHGASGPLDT. The full CDR3 protein is CASSEHGASGPLDTQYF.

This clone was seen ten or more times. Read sequence stops 3 residues before the CDR3 end, and the germline J gene provides the missing end. The rearrangement links TRBV5-6 to TRBJ2-7; the match to TRBD1 covers 7 bases. The germline V gene has CDR1 SGHDT and CDR2 YYEEEE. The ends lost 3 bases at V and 5 bases at J; junction bases unmatched: 8. The CDR3 sequence is 14 residues long. The CDR3 spells CASSWTGFSHEQYF. Partial CDR3 DNA: TGTGCCAGCAGCTGGACAGGTTTTTCCCACGAG. Variable domain in full (rest from reference TRBV5-6 and TRBJ2-7): DAGVTQSPTHLIKTRGQQVTLRCSPKSGHDTVSWYQQALGQGPQFIFQYYEEEERQRGNFPDRFSGHQFPNYSSELNVNALLLGDSALYLCASSWTGFSHEQYFGPGTRLTVT.

This clone was counted only a few times. The CDR3 end lies 3 residues beyond the end of the read and is filled in from the germline J gene. This sequence joins TRBV19 and TRBJ1-4; 12 bases align to TRBD1. Germline trimming cut 5 bases from V and 7 bases from J; bases unmatched to any gene: 14. This CDR3 has 18 amino acids. The germline V gene encodes CDR1 LNHDA and CDR2 SQIVND (reference sequence). Partial CDR3 DNA: TGTGCCAGTAGTCCTTACGGGACAGGGGGCTATGAGGGTGAAAAA. It is translated as CASSPYGTGGYEGEK. In full, the CDR3 is CASSPYGTGGYEGEKLFF.

This clone was observed at least ten times. The CDR3 end falls 3 residues outside the read, so it is completed with the germline J gene. The genes are TRBV5-1 and TRBJ2-2, with TRBD2 identical over 8 bases. From germline, CDR1 is SGHRS and CDR2 YFSETQ. The CDR3 loop spans 13 amino acids. The V and J ends lost 6 bases and 5 bases, in that order; junction bases with no gene match: 3. The CDR3 bases that were read are TGCGCCAGCAACCCTAGCGGGACCGGGGAG. Translated: CASNPSGTGE. The CDR3, in full, reads CASNPSGTGELFF.

This clone was recorded at least ten times. Sequencing ends 3 residues short of the CDR3 end; the germline J gene provides the rest. V and J are TRBV19 and TRBJ2-5, with TRBD2 matching over 8 bases. The CDR3 is 15 residues long. From germline, CDR1 is LNHDA and CDR2 SQIVND (reference sequence). V shed 3 bases and J 3 bases; nucleotides not matched to a gene: 6. The CDR3 loop is CASSMIDGGEETQYF. CDR3 DNA, as far as it was read: TGTGCCAGTAGTATGATAGACGGGGGGGAAGAGACC.

This clone has a handful of counts. CDR3 region: CASSRFGVGAFF. The sequenced CDR3 bases are TGTGCCAGTAGTAGATTCGGGGTGGGA. The chain combines TRBV19 with TRBJ1-1; D call uncertain. Coverage ceases 3 residues before the CDR3 finishes, and the germline J gene fills in the end. This CDR3 comprises 12 residues. Germline CDR1 is LNHDA and CDR2 is SQIVND (reference sequence).

This clone appeared many times. The CDR3 end lies 3 residues beyond the end of the read and is filled in from the germline J gene. The chain couples TRBV5-1 to TRBJ2-7; 8 bases are a match to TRBD2. The CDR3 is made up of 15 amino acids. With 2 bases clipped from V and 0 bases from J, the junction kept 4 bases outside the gene matches. CDR1 SGHRS and CDR2 YFSETQ come from the germline V gene. CDR3 bases read: TGCGCCAGCAGCTTAACTAGCGGCGCCTCCTACGAG. Amino acid sequence: CASSLTSGASYE. The CDR3, in full, reads CASSLTSGASYEQYF.

There are many counts of this clone. The CDR3 goes on 3 residues after the read ends, and that part is filled in from the germline J gene. The chain joins TRBV29-1 to TRBJ1-1; 8 nucleotides line up with TRBD1. This CDR3 is built from 14 residues. The V gene's germline CDR1 is SQVTM and CDR2 ANQGSEA. J was trimmed by 1 base and V by 6 bases; bases with no gene match: 7. CDR3 residues: CSVRAGGQNTEAFF. CDR3 DNA, as far as it was read: TGCAGCGTGAGGGCAGGGGGCCAGAACACTGAA.

In this sample, this clone turned up many times. The CDR3 region is CASSLAVGRVKLFF. Incomplete CDR3 DNA: TGTGCCAGCAGCTTGGCGGTAGGAAGGGTAAAA. V is TRBV5-5 and J is TRBJ1-4; D remains unclear. From the germline J gene comes the end of the CDR3, since the read stops 3 residues before it. The CDR3 extends over 14 amino acids. Trimming removed 0 bases from V and 10 bases from J, with 13 bases in between. Germline V gene lookup returns CDR1 SGHKS and CDR2 YYEKEE (reference sequence). The full variable domain, in which reference TRBV5-5 and TRBJ1-4 provide the parts outside the CDR3, is DAGVTQSPTHLIKTRGQQVTLRCSPISGHKSVSWYQQVLGQGPQFIFQYYEKEERGRGNFPDRFSARQFPNYSSELNVNALLLGDSALYLCASSLAVGRVKLFFGSGTQLSVL.

This clone was seen repeatedly, ten times or more. The CDR3 end is not reached by the read, which stops 3 residues before it; the germline J gene fills it in. The chain links TRBV12-3 or TRBV12-4 to TRBJ2-7; no clear D gene. With 5 bases removed from V and 5 bases from J, the gap between germline ends came to 10 bases. CDR3 size: 12 residues. The covered CDR3 bases are TGTGCCAGCAGTCCCTTGCGTAACGAG. Protein product: CASSPLRNE. The whole CDR3 sequence is CASSPLRNEQYF.